The 23 T cell receptor beta chains below all came from one sample that was sequenced in a study of T cells after yellow fever vaccination. MiXCR, run by TCRdb on the 5' RACE reads, gives a single entry per CDR3 protein. The table lists approximately 340,000 distinct CDR3 sequences, approximately 9% of them singletons. The sample here was PBMCs, taken on the day of the first yellow fever vaccination. The receptor source for this set is a man aged 18 to 35 who received the YFV17D yellow fever vaccine.

The chain links TRBV7-9 to TRBJ1-1; 7 bases align to TRBD1. J gave up 9 bases and V 5 bases, and 9 bases lay outside the gene matches. This CDR3 comprises 13 residues. Germline CDR1 reads SEHNR; CDR2 reads FQNEAQ (reference sequence). The CDR3 is CASSPQGGIKAFF. The CDR3 DNA reads TGTGCCAGCAGCCCGCAGGGGGGGATTAAAGCTTTCTTT.

In this sample, this clonotype turned up a few times. This chain connects TRBV7-9 to TRBJ1-3; D is perhaps TRBD1 (6 bases). V lost 1 base and J lost 0, with 13 bases in between. The CDR3 runs 17 residues. Germline assignment: CDR1 SEHNR and CDR2 FQNEAQ (reference sequence). CDR3 amino acids: CASSLEGGSPSGNTIYF. Here the CDR3 DNA reads TGTGCCAGCAGCTTAGAGGGGGGCAGTCCCTCTGGAAACACCATATATTTT.

The chain combines TRBV4-2 with TRBJ1-2, with D perhaps matching TRBD1 (5 bases). Deletions cut 0 bases from V and 8 bases from J, with 10 bases between. The CDR3 totals 13 residues. Germline V gene sequence: CDR1 LGHNA, CDR2 YNFKEQ. The CDR3 DNA reads TGTGCCAGCAGCCAAGAAGTGTGGGGGGGCTACACCTTC. Its protein is CASSQEVWGGYTF.

This clonotype was picked up a small number of times. The chain has TRBV27 and TRBJ2-7; weak D call: TRBD1 (5 bases). Trimming removed 6 bases from V and 2 bases from J, with 11 bases in between. The CDR3 totals 13 residues. The germline V gene encodes CDR1 MNHEY and CDR2 SMNVEV (reference sequence). The DNA of the CDR3 is TGTGCCAGCAGATCCCGACAGACCTACGAGCAGTACTTC. Its protein product is CASRSRQTYEQYF.

This clonotype was seen many times. The chain couples TRBV6-4 to TRBJ2-3, with D hard to call. V lost 2 bases and J 3 bases, leaving 6 bases between the germline ends. This CDR3 has 13 residues. Germline-derived CDR1 and CDR2 are MRHNA and SNTAGT. CDR3 residues: CASSDTETDTQYF. CDR3 DNA sequence: TGTGCCAGCAGTGACACAGAAACAGATACGCAGTATTTT.

This clonotype was picked up a small number of times. V gene TRBV20-1 combines with J gene TRBJ2-4; D ambiguous. The CDR3 extends over 13 amino acids. The V and J ends lost 7 bases and 2 bases respectively, with 12 bases between them. Germline values: CDR1 DFQATT, CDR2 SNEGSKA (reference sequence). The CDR3 is CSEGLGSKNIQYF. For the CDR3, the DNA is TGCAGTGAGGGCCTCGGTTCCAAAAACATTCAGTACTTC.

V gene TRBV12-3 or TRBV12-4 combines with J gene TRBJ2-1, with D unclear. There are 16 residues in the CDR3. V lost 3 bases and J lost 0, with 12 bases in between. The CDR3 here is CASSFGTTTSYNEQFF. In nucleotides, the CDR3 is TGTGCCAGCAGTTTTGGAACTACGACCTCCTACAATGAGCAGTTCTTC.

This clonotype was recorded a few times. V usage is TRBV6-2 or TRBV6-3 and J usage is TRBJ2-2, with D possibly TRBD1 on 6 matching bases. This CDR3 is 16 amino acids long. The germline V and J ends were trimmed by 1 base and 0 bases, with 9 bases remaining between them. Looked up from germline, CDR1 is MNHEY and CDR2 is SVGEGT. The CDR3 is CASSYFRTANTGELFF. The CDR3 DNA is TGTGCCAGCAGTTACTTTCGGACAGCGAACACCGGGGAGCTGTTTTTT.

This chain joins TRBV5-4 and TRBJ2-1; D possibly corresponds to TRBD1 (6 bases). Germline values: CDR1 SGHNT, CDR2 YYREEE (reference sequence). There are 13 residues in the CDR3. Deletions cut 0 bases from V and 9 bases from J, with 10 bases between. The DNA of the CDR3 is TGTGCCAGCAGCTTGGGGGGGCCATCTGAGCAGTTCTTC. As protein: CASSLGGPSEQFF.

DNA for the CDR3: TGTGCCAGTAGTATTAACCCGGGGGCCTACGAGCAGTACTTC. Encoded protein: CASSINPGAYEQYF. J is TRBJ2-7 and V is TRBV19; D is perhaps TRBD2 (6 bases). V was cut by 3 bases and J by 2 bases, with 11 bases left in between. Germline CDR1 LNHDA, CDR2 SQIVND (reference sequence). This CDR3 spans 14 amino acids.

This clonotype has just a few counts. V and J are TRBV29-1 and TRBJ2-1; 9 positions agree with TRBD1. CDR1 is SQVTM and CDR2 is ANQGSEA in the germline V gene. The CDR3 consists of 17 residues. J lost 6 bases, V lost 3 bases, and 15 bases had no gene match. CDR3 bases: TGCAGCGTTGATGCCGGGACAGGGAGGAGTTGGCGCAATGAGCAGTTCTTC. Translated, it gives CSVDAGTGRSWRNEQFF.

In this sample, this clonotype turned up a few times. The chain recombines TRBV15 with TRBJ2-1, with D possibly called TRBD1 or TRBD2 (5 bases each). Trimming cost V 3 bases and J 4 bases, with 19 bases left between them. Per germline, CDR1 LNHNV and CDR2 YYDKDF (reference sequence). This CDR3 contains 17 residues. Here the CDR3 reads CATSSYRDRFLYNEQFF. For the CDR3, the DNA is TGTGCCACCAGCAGCTACCGGGACCGATTCCTGTACAATGAGCAGTTCTTC.

About this clonotype: A read error may produce the germline difference seen at one junction end. The rearrangement uses TRBV25-1 and TRBJ1-2; D might be TRBD1 (5 bases). CDR1 is MGHDK and CDR2 is SYGVNS in the germline V gene. There are 11 residues in the CDR3. The CDR3 DNA reads as TGTCCCAGCAGCCAGGGTTTTGGCTACACCTTC. Translation: CPSSQGFGYTF.

V and J are TRBV2 and TRBJ2-7; tentative D call: TRBD1 (5 bases). The germline CDR1 and CDR2 sequences are SNHLY and FYNNEI. Trimming cost V 5 bases and J 6 bases, with 11 bases left between them. The CDR3 sequence is 12 residues long. The CDR3 spells CASSKQDSEQYF. The CDR3 DNA follows: TGTGCCAGCAGTAAACAGGATAGCGAGCAGTACTTC.

This clonotype showed up many times. The chain couples TRBV12-3 or TRBV12-4 to TRBJ1-6; D is ambiguous. V was cut by 2 bases and J by 5 bases, with 1 base left in between. The CDR3 totals 12 residues. The CDR3 nucleotides read TGTGCCAGCAGTTTAAATAATTCACCCCTCCACTTT. Its translation is CASSLNNSPLHF.

This clonotype was seen just once. V and J are TRBV7-2 and TRBJ2-7, with a weak D call TRBD1 (6 bases). The CDR3 runs 12 residues. The ends were cut back, 5 bases at V and 6 bases at J, with 11 bases in the middle. From germline, CDR1 is SGHTA and CDR2 FQGNSA. The CDR3 sequence is CASSPQGLEQYF. Written as DNA, the CDR3 is TGTGCCAGCAGCCCCCAGGGGCTCGAGCAGTACTTC.

This clonotype occurred many times. The chain recombines TRBV12-3 or TRBV12-4 with TRBJ1-1, with D perhaps matching TRBD1 (6 bases). The ends were cut back, 5 bases at V and 0 bases at J, with 10 bases in the middle. CDR3 length: 14 residues. The CDR3 bases are TGTGCCAGCAGTCGCCAGGGGATGAACACTGAAGCTTTCTTT. This sequence encodes CASSRQGMNTEAFF.

The table lists this clonotype with many counts. This chain joins TRBV9 and TRBJ1-2, with D uncertain. CDR1 is SGDLS, CDR2 YYNGEE, per germline. The CDR3 has 14 amino acids. V was clipped by 2 bases and J by 2 bases, with 10 bases between them. The CDR3 region has the DNA TGTGCCAGCAGCGTTAGTTTCAGAAACTATGGCTACACCTTC. It encodes CASSVSFRNYGYTF.

V gene TRBV7-8 combines with J gene TRBJ1-6; D gene ambiguous. This CDR3 has 16 amino acids. Trimming cost V 3 bases and J 7 bases, with 16 bases left between them. The germline CDR1 and CDR2 sequences are SGHVS and FQNEAQ. CDR3 sequence reads: CASSFWAGVANSPLHF. CDR3 DNA: TGTGCCAGCAGCTTTTGGGCCGGGGTTGCGAATTCACCCCTCCACTTT.

This clonotype was observed many times. The gene calls are TRBV5-1 and TRBJ2-3, with 9 bases aligning to TRBD1. Trimming at V came to 2 bases and at J to 3 bases, leaving 4 bases not matched to a gene. CDR1 SGHRS and CDR2 YFSETQ come from the germline V gene. The CDR3 covers 15 residues. DNA for the CDR3: TGCGCCAGCAGCTTACAGGGGGCGAGGACAGATACGCAGTATTTT. The encoded protein is CASSLQGARTDTQYF.

This clonotype was counted only a few times. The chain uses TRBV29-1 and TRBJ2-7; D may be TRBD2 (7 bases). The V end was cut by 3 bases, the J end by 3 bases, with 21 bases between. From germline, CDR1 is SQVTM and CDR2 ANQGSEA. This CDR3 contains 16 residues. The CDR3 here is CSVESFGREGDYEQYF. The DNA for the CDR3 is TGCAGCGTTGAGTCCTTTGGGAGGGAGGGGGACTACGAGCAGTACTTC.

The chain employs TRBV20-1 and TRBJ2-7; a weak D match, TRBD1 (6 bases). CDR1 is DFQATT and CDR2 is SNEGSKA in the germline V gene (reference sequence). This CDR3 is built from 14 residues. Between the trimmed V and J ends, which lost 1 base and 4 bases, there was a span of 14 bases. CDR3 residues: CSARGRDRRYEQYV. The CDR3 DNA is TGCAGTGCTAGAGGCCGCGACAGGCGTTACGAGCAGTACGTC.

This chain links TRBV20-1 with TRBJ2-4, with 13 bases aligning to TRBD2. J was trimmed by 9 bases and V by 4 bases; bases with no gene match: 9. CDR3 size: 15 residues. Germline CDR1 and CDR2: DFQATT and SNEGSKA (reference sequence). For the CDR3, the DNA is TGCAGTGCTACCTCGACTAGCGGGGGGCAGGGCATTCAGTACTTC. Its protein product is CSATSTSGGQGIQYF.